This T cell receptor (beta chain) was retrieved from a study of radiotherapy plus CTLA-4 blockade in lung cancer. With 6 bases removed from V and 5 bases from J, the gap between germline ends came to 13 bases. CDR1 and CDR2 (germline): LNHDA, SQIVND (reference sequence). CDR3 length equals 14 residues. Produced via immunoSEQ multiplex PCR; TCRdb's table is partial and in-frame only. This table holds 90,000 to 100,000 clones, roughly 85% found once. The sample here was peripheral blood, taken from a patient treated with radiotherapy plus ipilimumab. This sequence was found in a human donor with non-small cell lung cancer that progressed on radiotherapy plus ipilimumab. The gene calls are TRBV19 and TRBJ1-4, with a possible D match to TRBD1 (6 bases). CDR3 region: CASSRTERNEKLFF. The CDR3 DNA follows: TGTGCCAGTAGCCGGACAGAAAGGAATGAAAAACTGTTTTTT.